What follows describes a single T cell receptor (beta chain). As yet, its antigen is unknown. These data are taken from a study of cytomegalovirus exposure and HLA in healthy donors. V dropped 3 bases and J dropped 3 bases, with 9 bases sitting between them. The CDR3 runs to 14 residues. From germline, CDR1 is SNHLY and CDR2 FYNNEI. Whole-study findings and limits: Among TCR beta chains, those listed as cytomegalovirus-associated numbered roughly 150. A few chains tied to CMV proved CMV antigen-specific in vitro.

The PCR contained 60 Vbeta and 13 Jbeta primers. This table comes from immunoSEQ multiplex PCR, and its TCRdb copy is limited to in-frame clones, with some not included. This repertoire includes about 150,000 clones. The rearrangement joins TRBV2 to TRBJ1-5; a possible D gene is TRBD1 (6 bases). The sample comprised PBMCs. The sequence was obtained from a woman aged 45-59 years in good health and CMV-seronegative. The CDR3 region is CASSDRGTNQPQHF. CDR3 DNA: TGTGCCAGCAGTGACAGGGGCACCAATCAGCCCCAGCATTTT.